Included here is one TCR beta chain sequence, with context. Antigen: not known. This specimen belongs to a study of cytomegalovirus exposure and HLA in healthy donors. Study-wide findings and caveats: Reports indicated that the classifier achieved high specificity and sensitivity in diagnosing cytomegalovirus status. Productive rates of about 87% or about 30% were seen for most TCR beta V segments in an earlier analysis. It was only CMV serostatus that was available as immune exposure information. Exclusion applied to some V segments, including TRBV6-2 and TRBV6-3, as they were indistinguishable.

Vbeta (60) and Jbeta (13) primers were used in the PCR. Produced via immunoSEQ multiplex PCR; TCRdb's table is partial and in-frame only. Its table records about 58,000 clones. V lost 4 bases to trimming and J lost 5 bases; unmatched junction nucleotides: 5. This CDR3 comprises 15 residues. Germline CDR1 reads SGHRS; CDR2 reads YFSETQ. The sequenced sample consisted of PBMCs. This clonotype was sampled from a woman aged 18 to 35 in good health and CMV-seronegative. This chain links TRBV5-1 with TRBJ2-1; 11 bases agree with TRBD2. CDR3 in amino acids: CASSIAGGYHNEQFF. Written as DNA, the CDR3 is TGCGCCAGCAGCATAGCGGGGGGGTACCACAATGAGCAGTTCTTC.